The rows below give T cell receptor beta chains drawn from one sample of a study of cytomegalovirus exposure and HLA in healthy donors. Produced via immunoSEQ multiplex PCR; TCRdb's table is partial and in-frame only. The data hold roughly 150,000 clones, with roughly 84% observed a single time. Sequencing was carried out using PBMCs. The receptors stem from a man aged 25-45 years in good health and CMV-seronegative. Both conserved end residues are part of each CDR3. Fields, in order: J gene, V gene, CDR3 protein.

j_gene: TRBJ1-3
v_gene: TRBV7-6
CDR3aa: CASSPGGGGVGNTIYF

j_gene: TRBJ2-3
v_gene: TRBV11-3
CDR3aa: CASSPLAASTDTQYF

j_gene: TRBJ2-1
v_gene: TRBV5-1
CDR3aa: CASSLSRTSGWDEQFF

j_gene: TRBJ1-3
v_gene: TRBV7-2
CDR3aa: CASTLTGGGNTIYF

j_gene: TRBJ2-7
v_gene: TRBV6-6
CDR3aa: CASSYLGGSGYEQYF

j_gene: TRBJ2-2
v_gene: TRBV7-6
CDR3aa: CASSSNIPDPTFTGELFF

j_gene: TRBJ2-4
v_gene: TRBV5-1
CDR3aa: CASSQKLAGRDKNIQYF

j_gene: TRBJ1-1
v_gene: TRBV10-3
CDR3aa: CAISEQVQGTEAFF

j_gene: TRBJ1-4
v_gene: TRBV11-2
CDR3aa: CASSTGQGFEKLFF

j_gene: TRBJ2-3
v_gene: TRBV9
CDR3aa: CASSFSPISVENKADTQYF

j_gene: TRBJ2-7
v_gene: TRBV7-9
CDR3aa: CASSPGTVGSYEQYF

j_gene: TRBJ1-6
v_gene: TRBV6-1
CDR3aa: CASRGPGLGNSPLHF

j_gene: TRBJ1-3
v_gene: TRBV27
CDR3aa: CASSTGVGNTIYF

j_gene: TRBJ1-1
v_gene: TRBV6-6
CDR3aa: CASREQGRDTEAFF

j_gene: TRBJ1-2
v_gene: TRBV29-1
CDR3aa: CSVERDNGGYTF

j_gene: TRBJ2-7
v_gene: TRBV11-2
CDR3aa: CASSLGTGFASEQYF